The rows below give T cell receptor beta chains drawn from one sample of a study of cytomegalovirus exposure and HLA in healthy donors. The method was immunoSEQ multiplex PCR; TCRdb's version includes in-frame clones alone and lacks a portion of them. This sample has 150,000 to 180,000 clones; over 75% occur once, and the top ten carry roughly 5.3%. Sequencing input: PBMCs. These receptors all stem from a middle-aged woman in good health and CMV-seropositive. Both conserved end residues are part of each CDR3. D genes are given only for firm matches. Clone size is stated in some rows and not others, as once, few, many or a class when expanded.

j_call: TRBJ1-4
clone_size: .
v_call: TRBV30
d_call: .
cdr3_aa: CAWSVSRSGEKLFF
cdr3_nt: TGTGCCTGGAGTGTTAGTAGATCGGGTGAAAAACTGTTTTTT

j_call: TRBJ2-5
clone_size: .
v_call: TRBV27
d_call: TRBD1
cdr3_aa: CASRNREGAIQETQYF
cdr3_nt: TGTGCCAGCAGGAACCGAGAGGGGGCGATCCAAGAGACCCAGTACTTC

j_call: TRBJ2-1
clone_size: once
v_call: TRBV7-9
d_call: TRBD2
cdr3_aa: CASSHGLAGDNEQFF
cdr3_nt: TGTGCCAGCAGCCATGGACTAGCGGGGGACAATGAGCAGTTCTTC

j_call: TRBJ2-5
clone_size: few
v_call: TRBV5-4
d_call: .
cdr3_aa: CASSQVVQETQYF
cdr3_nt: TGTGCCAGCAGCCAGGTGGTCCAAGAGACCCAGTACTTC

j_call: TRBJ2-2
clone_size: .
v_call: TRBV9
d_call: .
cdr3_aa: CASSVSGTNTGELFF
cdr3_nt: TGTGCCAGCAGCGTTAGCGGAACTAACACCGGGGAGCTGTTTTTT

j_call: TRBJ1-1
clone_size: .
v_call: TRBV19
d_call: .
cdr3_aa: CASSIVGTTEAFF
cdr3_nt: TGTGCCAGTAGTATAGTAGGGACTACTGAAGCTTTCTTT

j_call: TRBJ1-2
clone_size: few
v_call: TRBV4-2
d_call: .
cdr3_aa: CASSQEQSYGYTF
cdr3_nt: TGTGCCAGCAGCCAAGAACAGAGCTATGGCTACACCTTC

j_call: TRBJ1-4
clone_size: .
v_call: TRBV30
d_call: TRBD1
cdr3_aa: CAWSAGTVLFF
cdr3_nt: TGTGCCTGGAGTGCCGGGACAGTCCTGTTTTTT

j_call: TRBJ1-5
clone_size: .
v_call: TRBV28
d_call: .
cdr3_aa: CASSRNAGNQGNQPQHF
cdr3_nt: TGTGCCAGCAGCCGAAACGCAGGGAACCAGGGCAATCAGCCCCAGCATTTT

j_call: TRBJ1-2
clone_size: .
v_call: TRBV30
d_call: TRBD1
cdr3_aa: CAWTLPGQGGIPPNLWGYTF
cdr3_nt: TGTGCCTGGACCCTACCCGGACAGGGGGGAATCCCACCCAATCTTTGGGGCTACACCTTC

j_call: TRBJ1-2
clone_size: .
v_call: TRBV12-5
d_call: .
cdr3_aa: CASGATGYDYGYTF
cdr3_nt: TGTGCTAGTGGAGCTACAGGGTATGACTATGGCTACACCTTC

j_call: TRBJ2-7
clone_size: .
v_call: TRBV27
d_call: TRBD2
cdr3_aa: CASSLFSGRAGYEQYF
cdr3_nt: TGTGCCAGCAGTTTATTTAGCGGGAGGGCCGGCTACGAGCAGTACTTC

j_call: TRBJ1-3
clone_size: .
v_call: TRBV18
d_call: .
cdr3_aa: CASSPDRPRATGNTIYF
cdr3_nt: TGTGCCAGCTCACCAGACAGGCCGAGGGCAACTGGAAACACCATATATTTT

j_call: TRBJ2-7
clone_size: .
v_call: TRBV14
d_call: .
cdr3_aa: CASSGSGREQYF
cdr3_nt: TGTGCCAGCAGCGGATCAGGGCGCGAGCAGTACTTC

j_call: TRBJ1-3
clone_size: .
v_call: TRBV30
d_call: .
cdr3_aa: CAHYPRSGNTIYF
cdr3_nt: TGTGCCCACTATCCCCGTTCTGGAAACACCATATATTTT

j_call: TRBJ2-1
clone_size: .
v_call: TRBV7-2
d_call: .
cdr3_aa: CASTNSGRNEQFF
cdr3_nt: TGTGCCAGCACCAACAGCGGGCGAAATGAGCAGTTCTTC

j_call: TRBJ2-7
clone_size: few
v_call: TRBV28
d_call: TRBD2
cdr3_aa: CASRIGLVSTYEQYF
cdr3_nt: TGTGCCAGCAGGATCGGACTAGTTTCTACCTACGAGCAGTACTTC

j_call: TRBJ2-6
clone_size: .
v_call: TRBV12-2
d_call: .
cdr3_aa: CASRPLGTKGHSGANVLTF
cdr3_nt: TGTGCAAGTCGCCCATTAGGGACTAAGGGACACTCTGGGGCCAACGTCCTGACTTTC

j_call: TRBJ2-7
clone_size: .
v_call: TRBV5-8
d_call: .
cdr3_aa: CASSLGATQTYEQYF
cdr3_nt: TGTGCCAGCAGCTTGGGGGCTACGCAGACCTACGAGCAGTACTTC

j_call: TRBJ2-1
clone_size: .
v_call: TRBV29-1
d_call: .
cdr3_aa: CSVESVANEQFF
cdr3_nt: TGCAGCGTTGAAAGCGTCGCTAATGAGCAGTTCTTC

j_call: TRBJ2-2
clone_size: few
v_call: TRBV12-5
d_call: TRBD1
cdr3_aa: CASGLQGTGELFF
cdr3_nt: TGTGCTAGTGGACTACAGGGGACCGGGGAGCTGTTTTTT

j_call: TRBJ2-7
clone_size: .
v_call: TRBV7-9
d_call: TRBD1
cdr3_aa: CASSLRTGAYEQYF
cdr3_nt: TGTGCCAGCAGCTTGCGGACAGGGGCCTACGAGCAGTACTTC

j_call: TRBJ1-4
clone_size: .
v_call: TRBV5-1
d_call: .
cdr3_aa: CASSLKGPGEKLFF
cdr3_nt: TGCGCCAGCAGCTTGAAAGGGCCGGGAGAAAAACTGTTTTTT

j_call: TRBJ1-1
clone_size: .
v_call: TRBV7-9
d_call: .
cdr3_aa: CASSPSGGAGEAFF
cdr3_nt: TGTGCCAGCAGCCCCTCCGGGGGGGCCGGTGAAGCTTTCTTT

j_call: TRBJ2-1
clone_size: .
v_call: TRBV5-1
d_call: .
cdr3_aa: CASVAAASSYNEQFF
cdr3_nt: TGCGCCAGCGTTGCCGCGGCTAGCTCCTACAATGAGCAGTTCTTC

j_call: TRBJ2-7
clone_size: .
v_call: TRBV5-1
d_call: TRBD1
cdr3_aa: CASSLPGQANEQYF
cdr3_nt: TGCGCCAGCAGCTTACCGGGACAGGCCAACGAGCAGTACTTC

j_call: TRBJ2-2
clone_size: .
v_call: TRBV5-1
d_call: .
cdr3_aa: CASSWTTANTGELFF
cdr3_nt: TGCGCCAGCAGCTGGACAACCGCGAACACCGGGGAGCTGTTTTTT

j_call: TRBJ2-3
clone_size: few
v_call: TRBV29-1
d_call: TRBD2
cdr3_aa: CSDGLAGGPDTQYF
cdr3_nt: TGCAGCGATGGACTAGCGGGAGGGCCAGATACGCAGTATTTT

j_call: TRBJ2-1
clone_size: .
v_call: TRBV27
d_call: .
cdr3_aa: CASSLISSPEQFF
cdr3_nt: TGTGCCAGCAGTTTAATTTCGAGCCCCGAGCAGTTCTTC

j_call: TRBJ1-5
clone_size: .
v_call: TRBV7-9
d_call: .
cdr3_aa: CASSLAVGDQPQHF
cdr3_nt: TGTGCCAGCAGCTTAGCGGTCGGGGATCAGCCTCAGCATTTT

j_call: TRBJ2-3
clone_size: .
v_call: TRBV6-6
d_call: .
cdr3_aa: CASSYSSAADTQYF
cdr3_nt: TGTGCCAGCAGTTACTCGAGTGCGGCAGATACGCAGTATTTT

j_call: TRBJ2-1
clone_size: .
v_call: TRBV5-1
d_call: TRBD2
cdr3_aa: CASSATSGRANEQFF
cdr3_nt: TGCGCCAGCAGCGCGACTAGCGGGAGGGCCAATGAGCAGTTCTTC

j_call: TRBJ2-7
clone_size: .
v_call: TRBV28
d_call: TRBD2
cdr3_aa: CASRLGGRASSEQYF
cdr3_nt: TGTGCCAGCAGGTTAGGCGGGAGGGCTTCGTCCGAGCAGTACTTC

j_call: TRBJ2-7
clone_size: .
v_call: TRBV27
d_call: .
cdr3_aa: CASIIDRDEQYF
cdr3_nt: TGTGCCAGCATTATTGATCGGGACGAGCAGTACTTC

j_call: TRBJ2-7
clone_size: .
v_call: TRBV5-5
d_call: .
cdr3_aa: CASSLGAGASAYEQYF
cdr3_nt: TGTGCCAGCAGCTTGGGCGCTGGGGCCTCAGCCTACGAGCAGTACTTC

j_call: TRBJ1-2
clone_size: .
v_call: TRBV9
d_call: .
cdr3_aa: CASGQINYGYTF
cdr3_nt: TGTGCCAGCGGACAGATTAACTATGGCTACACCTTC

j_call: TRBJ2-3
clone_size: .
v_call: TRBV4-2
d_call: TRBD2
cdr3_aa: CASSQKPSSSGAWFRGDTQYF
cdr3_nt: TGTGCCAGCAGCCAAAAACCATCCTCTAGCGGCGCTTGGTTCCGGGGAGATACGCAGTATTTT

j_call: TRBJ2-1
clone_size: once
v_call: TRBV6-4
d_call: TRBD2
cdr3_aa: CASSTGTSGNNEQFF
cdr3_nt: TGTGCCAGCAGTACCGGGACTAGCGGAAACAATGAGCAGTTCTTC

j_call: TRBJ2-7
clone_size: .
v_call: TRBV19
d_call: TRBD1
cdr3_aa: CASSTSGTGGIEQYF
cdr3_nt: TGTGCCAGTAGTACCTCCGGGACAGGGGGGATCGAGCAGTACTTC

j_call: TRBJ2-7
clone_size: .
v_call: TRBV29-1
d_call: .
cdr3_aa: CSVGPGAYEQYF
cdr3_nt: TGCAGCGTTGGGCCCGGGGCCTACGAGCAGTACTTC

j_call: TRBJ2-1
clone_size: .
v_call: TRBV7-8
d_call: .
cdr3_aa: CASSARDPSSYNEQFF
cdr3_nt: TGTGCCAGCAGCGCGCGGGACCCAAGCTCCTACAATGAGCAGTTCTTC

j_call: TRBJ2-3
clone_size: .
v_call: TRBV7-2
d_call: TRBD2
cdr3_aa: CASSGTSGLTDTQYF
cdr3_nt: TGTGCCAGCTCGGGGACTAGCGGCCTCACAGATACGCAGTATTTT